One T cell receptor (beta chain) is described in this entry. The antigen it recognizes is unknown. Nothing much larger sits one base from this clone, and base qualities are not available. The data are from a study of blood T cell repertoires in COVID-19 (dated by TCRdb to the early 2020s). Looking at the study overall: The collaborator samples originated in the United States, Italy and Spain and spanned the acute and convalescent phases of COVID-19. Samples came from the ongoing ImmuneRACE study (first 160 participants) plus 1,254 subjects from 6 global collaborators. Deeply sampled blood TCRbeta repertoires from subjects exposed to, actively infected with, or recovered from COVID-19 were included in the dataset. A de-identified subject ID, COVID-19 status, age in years and sex were almost always included in the sample metadata. The material from the prospective study consisted of cDNA or gDNA derived from T cells, B-cell-depleted T cells, or PBMCs. The repertoires were released in a freely available public database intended as a resource for research on the immune response to SARS-CoV-2. Where available, HLA class I and class II types were obtained from metadata supplied by the sample provider rather than from assay-based typing. The study at large found these results: How much clinical and demographic metadata was included differed by source and by participant, and the metadata was provided uncurated.

In Seattle, one collaborating source enrolled patients while the infection was active and tracked those patients longitudinally over the course of disease. The collaborating institutions used their own protocols to collect whole blood in K2EDTA tubes. For TCRbeta analysis, collaborators shipped samples as frozen whole blood, isolated PBMCs, or DNA extracted from either of those sample types. Via the germline V gene (reference sequence), CDR1 is SEHNR and CDR2 FQNEAQ. The germline V and J ends show losses of 7 bases and 3 bases respectively, and no gene match explains 4 bases of the junction. The CDR3 contains 14 residues, cysteine and phenylalanine counted. The read is trimmed to its CDR3 DNA, 42 bases read in frame from base 1. The immunoSEQ Assay, a bias-controlled multiplex PCR, was used to amplify TCRbeta CDR3 regions from genomic DNA. The authors' analysis ran thus. The number of nucleated cells in each sample was estimated from the amplification of reference gene primers within the assay. Sequence reads were collapsed and filtered to measure the absolute abundance of every unique TCRbeta CDR3 rearrangement. Productive Simpson clonality was computed per sample as the square root of Simpson's diversity index over productive rearrangements. What TCRdb holds here is the immuneACCESS table cut down to in-frame rearrangements. Part of the clones is not present; checked against another copy, under half of the missing clones reflect an unresolved V gene, and the others are unexplained. That table supplies the V and J calls and clone size; D and trimming were determined from the DNA. The sample has around 260,000 clones on record, 70% to 90% of them singletons. Approximately 5.1% of the sample is in the top ten clones.

Sequencing used peripheral blood. In this chain, TRBV7-9 is recombined with TRBJ2-1; 9 middle bases align to TRBD2. The sequence derives from a woman aged 60-75 years with COVID-19, enrolled during active disease. The sequenced DNA: TGTGCCAGCAAACGGACTAGCGACTACAATGAGCAGTTCTTC. Its translation is CASKRTSDYNEQFF. With the rest looked up from the reference TRBV7-9 and TRBJ2-1 genes rather than sequenced, the full variable domain is DTGVSQNPRHKITKRGQNVTFRCDPISEHNRLYWYRQTLGQGPEFLTYFQNEAQLEKSRLLSDRFSAERPKGSFSTLEIQRTEQGDSAMYLCASKRTSDYNEQFFGPGTRLTVL.